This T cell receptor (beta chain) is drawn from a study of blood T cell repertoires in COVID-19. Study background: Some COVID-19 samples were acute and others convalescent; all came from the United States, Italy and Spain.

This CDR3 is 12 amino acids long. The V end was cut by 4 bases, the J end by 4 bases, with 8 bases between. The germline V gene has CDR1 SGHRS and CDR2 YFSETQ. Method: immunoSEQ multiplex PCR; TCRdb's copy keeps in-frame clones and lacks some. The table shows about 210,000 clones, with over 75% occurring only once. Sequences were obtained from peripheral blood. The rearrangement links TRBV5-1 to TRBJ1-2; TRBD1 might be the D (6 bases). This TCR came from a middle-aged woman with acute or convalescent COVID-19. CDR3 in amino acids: CASSEDSYGYTF. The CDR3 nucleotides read TGCGCCAGCAGCGAGGACAGCTATGGCTACACCTTC.